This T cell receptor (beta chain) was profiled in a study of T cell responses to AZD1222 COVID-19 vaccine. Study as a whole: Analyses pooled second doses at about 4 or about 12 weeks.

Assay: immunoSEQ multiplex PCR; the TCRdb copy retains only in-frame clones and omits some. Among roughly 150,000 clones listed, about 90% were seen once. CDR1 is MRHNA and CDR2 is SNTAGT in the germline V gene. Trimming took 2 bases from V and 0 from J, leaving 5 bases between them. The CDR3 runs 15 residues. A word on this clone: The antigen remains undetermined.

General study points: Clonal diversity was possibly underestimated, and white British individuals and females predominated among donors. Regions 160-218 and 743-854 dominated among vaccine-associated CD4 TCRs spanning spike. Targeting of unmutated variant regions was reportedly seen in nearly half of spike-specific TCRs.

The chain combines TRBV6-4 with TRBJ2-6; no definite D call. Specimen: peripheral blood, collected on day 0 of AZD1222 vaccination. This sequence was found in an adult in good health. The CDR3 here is CASSDTNSGANVLTF. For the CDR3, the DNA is TGTGCCAGCAGTGACACTAACTCTGGGGCCAACGTCCTGACTTTC.